This T cell receptor beta chain was sequenced in a study of molecular identifiers for immune sequencing clone quantification. Background on the study: Four of five splits of RNA from approximately 20,000 or 98,000 naive CD8 cells were sequenced in replicates.

The CDR3 is 14 amino acids. Germline V CDR1 and CDR2: GTSNPN, SVGIG (reference sequence). TCRdb itself ran the PCR reads through MiXCR, one entry per CDR3 protein. The sample yields nearly 55,000 distinct CDR3 sequences, approximately 40% seen once. Study conclusions and caveats: In CMV-specific effectors, clones above 20 copies held over 97% of molecules; naive, under 1%.

A word on this clonotype: Its target is not known. A junction boundary mismatches the germline segment, possibly from a read error.

The source of this sequence is a human donor in good health. Some libraries in this study had Jurkat cell RNA spiked in. The sequencing sample was made of naive CD8+ T cells from blood, with Jurkat cell RNA spiked in. Subset denoted: FACS-sorted CD8+CD4-CCR7+CD45RA+ naive T cells. This chain links TRBV30 with TRBJ1-3, with D unresolved. CDR3 in amino acids: CAWSLMGYNQAPLF. CDR3 in DNA: TGTGCCTGGAGTCTCATGGGGTACAACCAGGCTCCGCTCTTT.